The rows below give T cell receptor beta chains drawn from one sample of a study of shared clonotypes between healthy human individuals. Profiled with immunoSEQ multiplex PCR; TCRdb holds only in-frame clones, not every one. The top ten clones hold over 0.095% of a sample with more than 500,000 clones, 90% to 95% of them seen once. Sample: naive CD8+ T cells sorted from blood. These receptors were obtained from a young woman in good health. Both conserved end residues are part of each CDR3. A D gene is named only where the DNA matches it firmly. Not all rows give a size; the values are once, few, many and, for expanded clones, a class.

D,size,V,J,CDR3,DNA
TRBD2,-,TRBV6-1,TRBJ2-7,CASSEGEGTSFHEQYF,TGTGCCAGCAGTGAAGGGGAAGGGACTAGTTTCCACGAGCAGTACTTC
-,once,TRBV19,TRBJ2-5,CASNHRGETQYF,TGTGCCAGTAATCATCGTGGGGAGACCCAGTACTTC
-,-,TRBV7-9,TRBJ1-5,CASSRGEGHQPQHF,TGTGCCAGCAGCCGGGGGGAGGGACATCAGCCCCAGCATTTT
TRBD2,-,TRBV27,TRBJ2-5,CASSFVGGPGETQYF,TGTGCCAGCAGTTTCGTGGGAGGGCCGGGAGAGACCCAGTACTTC
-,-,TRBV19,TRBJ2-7,CASSFGPVSYEQYF,TGTGCCAGTAGTTTCGGACCGGTCTCCTACGAGCAGTACTTC
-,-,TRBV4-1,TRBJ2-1,CASSQTPNEQFF,TGCGCCAGCAGCCAGACCCCCAATGAGCAGTTCTTC
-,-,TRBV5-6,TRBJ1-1,CASSLGASAFF,TGTGCCAGCAGCTTGGGCGCCAGCGCTTTCTTT
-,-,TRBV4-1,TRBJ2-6,CAVTGGASSSGANVLTF,TGCGCCGTTACCGGAGGGGCGTCGAGTTCTGGGGCCAACGTCCTGACTTTC
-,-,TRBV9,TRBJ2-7,CASSAPPQSEQYF,TGTGCCAGCAGCGCCCCTCCCCAAAGTGAGCAGTACTTC
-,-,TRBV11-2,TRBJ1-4,CASSPRARGDEKLFF,TGTGCCAGCAGCCCAAGGGCCAGGGGAGATGAAAAACTGTTTTTT
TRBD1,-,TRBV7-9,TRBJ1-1,CASSSGQGVETEAFF,TGTGCCAGCAGCTCGGGACAGGGCGTGGAGACTGAAGCTTTCTTT
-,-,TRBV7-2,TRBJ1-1,CASSNMGVTEAFF,TGTGCCAGCAGTAATATGGGGGTCACTGAAGCTTTCTTT
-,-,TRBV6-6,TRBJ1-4,CASTNGGRYEKLFF,TGTGCCAGCACCAACGGGGGGCGGTATGAAAAACTGTTTTTT
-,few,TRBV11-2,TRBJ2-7,CASSFGGWGSEQYF,TGTGCCAGCAGCTTTGGCGGTTGGGGATCCGAGCAGTACTTC
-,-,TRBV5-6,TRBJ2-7,CASSLGLVNEQYF,TGTGCCAGCAGCTTGGGACTGGTCAACGAGCAGTACTTC
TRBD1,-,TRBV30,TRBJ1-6,CAWSGQAPSSYNSPLHF,TGTGCCTGGAGCGGACAGGCCCCGAGCTCCTATAATTCACCCCTCCACTTT
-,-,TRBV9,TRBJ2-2,CASSLGRSGELFF,TGTGCCAGCAGCTTGGGGAGATCCGGGGAGCTGTTTTTT
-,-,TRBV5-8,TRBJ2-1,CASSFVQGIWNEQFF,TGTGCCAGCAGCTTCGTGCAGGGGATATGGAATGAGCAGTTCTTC
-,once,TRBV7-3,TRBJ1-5,CASSPTNQPQHF,TGTGCCAGCAGCCCAACCAATCAGCCCCAGCATTTT
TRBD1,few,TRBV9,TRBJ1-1,CASSVGDRVREAFF,TGTGCCAGCAGCGTAGGGGACAGGGTAAGGGAAGCTTTCTTT
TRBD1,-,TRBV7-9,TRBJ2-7,CASSHGQGREYEQYF,TGTGCCAGCAGCCATGGACAGGGGAGGGAGTACGAGCAGTACTTC
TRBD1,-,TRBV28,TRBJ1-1,CASSTLRQGGTEAFF,TGTGCCAGCAGTACCCTACGACAGGGAGGGACTGAAGCTTTCTTT
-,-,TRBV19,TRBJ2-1,CASSIRGVGNEQFF,TGTGCCAGTAGTATCCGGGGAGTGGGGAATGAGCAGTTCTTC
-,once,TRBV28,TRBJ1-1,CASSMGDAGTEAFF,TGTGCCAGCTCCATGGGGGATGCCGGCACTGAAGCTTTCTTT
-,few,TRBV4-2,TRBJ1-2,CASSQELQPQNYGYTF,TGTGCCAGCAGCCAAGAGTTACAGCCTCAAAACTATGGCTACACCTTC
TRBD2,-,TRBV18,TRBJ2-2,CASSPQDASGVFFGQELFF,TGTGCCAGCTCACCACAGGATGCTAGCGGGGTGTTTTTCGGCCAGGAGCTGTTTTTT
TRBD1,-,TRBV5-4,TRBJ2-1,CASSLVDRGDNEQFF,TGTGCCAGCAGCTTGGTCGACAGGGGTGACAATGAGCAGTTCTTC
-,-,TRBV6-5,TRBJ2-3,CASSGFSGTDTQYF,TGTGCCAGCAGCGGTTTCAGCGGCACAGATACGCAGTATTTT
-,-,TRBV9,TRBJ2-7,CASSPGSKYEQYF,TGTGCCAGCAGCCCCGGGAGTAAATACGAGCAGTACTTC
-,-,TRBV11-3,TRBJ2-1,CASSLGISSYNEQFF,TGTGCCAGCAGCTTAGGGATTAGCTCCTACAATGAGCAGTTCTTC
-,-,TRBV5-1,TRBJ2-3,CASSPDSTDTQYF,TGCGCCAGCAGCCCCGACAGCACAGATACGCAGTATTTT
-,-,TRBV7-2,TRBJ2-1,CASSPQGSNYNEQFF,TGTGCCAGCAGTCCTCAGGGAAGTAACTACAATGAGCAGTTCTTC
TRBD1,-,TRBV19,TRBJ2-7,CASSLLSLTGTGSYEQYF,TGTGCCAGTAGTCTATTAAGCCTCACCGGGACAGGGTCCTACGAGCAGTACTTC
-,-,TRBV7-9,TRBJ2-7,CASSLNRESSYEQYF,TGTGCCAGCAGCTTAAACAGGGAAAGCTCCTACGAGCAGTACTTC
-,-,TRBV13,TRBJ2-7,CASSSTDRALVYEQYF,TGTGCCAGCAGCTCTACCGACCGGGCCCTAGTTTACGAGCAGTACTTC
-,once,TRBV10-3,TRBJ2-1,CAISESGGINEQFF,TGTGCCATCAGTGAGTCCGGGGGAATCAATGAGCAGTTCTTC
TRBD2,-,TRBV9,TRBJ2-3,CASTVGGPSDTQYF,TGTGCCAGCACCGTGGGAGGGCCATCAGATACGCAGTATTTT
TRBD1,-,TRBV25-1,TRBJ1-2,CATGGYGYTF,TGTGCTACAGGGGGATATGGCTACACCTTC
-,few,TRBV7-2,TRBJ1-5,CASSLARGGNQPQHF,TGTGCCAGCAGCTTAGCGAGAGGCGGCAATCAGCCCCAGCATTTT
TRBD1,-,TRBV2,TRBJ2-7,CASSVGTGLYEQYF,TGTGCCAGCTCTGTTGGGACAGGGCTCTACGAGCAGTACTTC
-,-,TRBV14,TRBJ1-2,CASSPLPGSLYGYTF,TGTGCCAGCAGCCCCCTGCCGGGCTCCCTCTATGGCTACACCTTC
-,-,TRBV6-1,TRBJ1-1,CASSDGRIYTEAFF,TGTGCCAGCAGTGATGGCAGGATCTACACTGAAGCTTTCTTT
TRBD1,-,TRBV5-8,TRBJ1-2,CASSLTPRQGGYGYTF,TGTGCCAGCAGCTTGACCCCCCGACAGGGGGGCTATGGCTACACCTTC
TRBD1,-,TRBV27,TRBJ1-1,CASSLLGQGTTEAFF,TGTGCCAGCAGTTTATTGGGACAGGGGACCACTGAAGCTTTCTTT